Listed here are 26 T cell receptor beta chains from one sample, sequenced in a study of cytomegalovirus exposure and HLA in healthy donors. PCR amplification relied on 60 Vbeta primers (plus 13 Jbeta primers). Assay used: immunoSEQ multiplex PCR; TCRdb lists only in-frame clones, some missing. This table has 100,000 or so clones, approximately 85% appearing once. The sequencing input was PBMCs. These receptors were taken from a man aged 30 to 39 in good health and CMV-seronegative.

The chain recombines TRBV27 with TRBJ2-5; TRBD1 matches 11 bases. The CDR3 is 15 residues long. Germline V CDR1 and CDR2: MNHEY, SMNVEV (reference sequence). The junction had 4 bases not matched to a gene; V was cut back by 3 bases and J by 4 bases. The CDR3 loop reads CASSFGTGGRETQYF. CDR3 nucleotides: TGTGCCAGCAGTTTCGGGACAGGGGGTCGAGAGACCCAGTACTTC.

The chain uses TRBV9 and TRBJ2-1; D may be TRBD1 (5 bases). Germline V lookup: CDR1 SGDLS, CDR2 YYNGEE. CDR3 length: 15 residues. The V and J ends lost 0 bases and 4 bases respectively, with 11 bases between them. This CDR3 is CASSVASRQYNEQFF. For the CDR3, the DNA is TGTGCCAGCAGCGTAGCCTCAAGACAGTACAATGAGCAGTTCTTC.

The V call is TRBV28, the J call TRBJ1-5; D perhaps matches TRBD1 (5 bases). Germline lookup yields CDR1 MDHEN and CDR2 SYDVKM. This CDR3 has 14 residues. V lost 6 bases, J lost 1 base, and 10 bases lay in between. CDR3 DNA sequence: TGTGCCAGCAGCGCAGGGTTGAGCAATCAGCCCCAGCATTTT. Translated, it gives CASSAGLSNQPQHF.

This chain links TRBV5-1 with TRBJ2-2; the match to TRBD2 covers 10 bases. The V gene end was trimmed by 1 base and the J gene end by 6 bases; junction bases not matched to a gene: 3. Germline V gene sequence: CDR1 SGHRS, CDR2 YFSETQ. This CDR3 region has 15 residues. CDR3 region: CASSLLAGVAGELFF. The CDR3 region has the DNA TGCGCCAGCAGCTTGCTAGCGGGGGTTGCCGGGGAGCTGTTTTTT.

The chain recombines TRBV30 with TRBJ1-4; D is unresolved. CDR1 GTSNPN and CDR2 SVGIG come from the germline V gene (reference sequence). The germline V and J ends were trimmed by 1 base and 7 bases, with 19 bases remaining between them. This CDR3 has 16 amino acids. DNA of the CDR3: TGTGCCTGGAGTGCAGGCCTCGAGGGATTCGGTGAAAAACTGTTTTTT. As protein: CAWSAGLEGFGEKLFF.

Only one count was recorded for this clone. CDR3 in amino acids: CASSLGLAGGQETQYF. The CDR3 nucleotides are TGTGCCAGCAGCTTAGGATTAGCGGGGGGCCAAGAGACCCAGTACTTC. This rearrangement joins TRBV7-2 to TRBJ2-5, with 10 bases identical to TRBD2. Losses at the gene ends were 1 base for V and 1 base for J; bases not matched to a gene: 3. In germline, CDR1 is SGHTA, CDR2 FQGNSA. This CDR3 comprises 16 residues. Variable domain in full (rest from reference TRBV7-2 and TRBJ2-5): GAGVSQSPSNKVTEKGKDVELRCDPISGHTALYWYRQSLGQGLEFLIYFQGNSAPDKSGLPSDRFSAERTGGSVSTLTIQRTQQEDSAVYLCASSLGLAGGQETQYFGPGTRLLVL.

The rearrangement joins TRBV4-1 to TRBJ2-7, with 10 bases fitting TRBD2. Trimming at V came to 4 bases and at J to 2 bases, leaving 11 bases not matched to a gene. CDR1 is MGHRA, CDR2 YSYEKL, per germline. This CDR3 comprises 17 residues. In DNA, the CDR3 is TGCGCCAGCAGCCCCCTCTGGACTAGCGGCACCCCCTACGAGCAGTACTTC. Encoded protein: CASSPLWTSGTPYEQYF.

This clone was found once. The V call is TRBV19, the J call TRBJ1-1; 8 bases align to TRBD1. The CDR3 has 16 residues. The J segment lost 7 bases and the V segment lost 5 bases, leaving 15 bases of the junction unmatched. Germline loops: CDR1 LNHDA, CDR2 SQIVND (reference sequence). CDR3 in DNA: TGTGCCAGTAGTTTCTTAGGACAGGGAAGAGGCGGTGAAGCTTTCTTT. It specifies CASSFLGQGRGGEAFF. Looking up the rest from reference TRBV19 and TRBJ1-1 gives the full variable domain: DGGITQSPKYLFRKEGQNVTLSCEQNLNHDAMYWYRQDPGQGLRLIYYSQIVNDFQKGDIAEGYSVSREKKESFPLTVTSAQKNPTAFYLCASSFLGQGRGGEAFFGQGTRLTVV.

The chain joins TRBV7-8 to TRBJ2-1; the match to TRBD2 covers 9 bases. The germline gives CDR1 SGHVS, CDR2 FQNEAQ. V was pared by 7 bases and J by 3 bases, with 7 bases of the junction left unmatched. CDR3 length equals 15 residues. The CDR3 is CASIPSGEFYNEQFF. CDR3 nucleotide sequence: TGTGCCAGCATCCCTAGCGGGGAATTCTACAATGAGCAGTTCTTC. Looking up the rest from reference TRBV7-8 and TRBJ2-1 gives the full variable domain: GAGVSQSPRYKVAKRGQDVALRCDPISGHVSLFWYQQALGQGPEFLTYFQNEAQLDKSGLPSDRFFAERPEGSVSTLKIQRTQQEDSAVYLCASIPSGEFYNEQFFGPGTRLTVL.

This clone has only a few counts. The rearrangement uses TRBV4-2 and TRBJ2-7; 10 nucleotides match TRBD1. This CDR3 comprises 14 residues. V lost 3 bases, J lost 5 bases, and 4 bases stayed unmatched. CDR1 LGHNA and CDR2 YNFKEQ come from the germline V gene. This chain's CDR3 is CASSQAGTGDEQYF. In DNA, the CDR3 is TGTGCCAGCAGCCAGGCCGGGACAGGGGACGAGCAGTACTTC.

About this clone: A read error may account for a junction end that differs from germline. This CDR3 is also generated by other DNA sequences in the sample. The genes are TRBV28 and TRBJ1-5, with TRBD1 matching over 12 bases. Looked up from germline, CDR1 is MDHEN and CDR2 is SYDVKM. This CDR3 spans 16 amino acids. The CDR3 protein is CASNFPGTGGFQPQHF. CDR3 sequence (DNA): TGTGCCAGCAACTTCCCCGGGACAGGGGGCTTCCAGCCTCAGCATTTT.

The chain links TRBV6-5 to TRBJ1-2; weak D call: TRBD1 (6 bases). The CDR3 is 15 amino acids. The germline CDR1 and CDR2 sequences are MNHEY and SVGAGI. Trimming took off 5 bases at V and 5 bases at J, with 18 bases between the two ends. The CDR3 sequence: CASSLTGPKPYGYTF. CDR3 sequence (DNA): TGTGCCAGCAGTCTTACAGGGCCTAAACCTTATGGCTACACCTTC.

The chain is built from TRBV21-1 and TRBJ2-3; the listed D gene, TRBD2, was not tested against the DNA. TRBV21-1 has pseudogene status. The CDR3 is made up of 14 amino acids. The chain's CDR3 is CAKVDCSDGDTQYF. Here the CDR3 DNA reads TGTGCCAAGGTAGATTGTAGCGACGGAGATACGCAGTATTTT.

The J gene is TRBJ2-1, the V gene TRBV15, with a tentative D call TRBD1 (6 bases). Germline values: CDR1 LNHNV, CDR2 YYDKDF (reference sequence). With 1 base removed from V and 8 bases from J, the gap between germline ends came to 15 bases. The CDR3 is made up of 15 amino acids. The DNA of the CDR3 is TGTGCCACCAGCAGAGCACAGGGTGGGGGCGATGAGCAGTTCTTC. This gives the protein CATSRAQGGGDEQFF.

The chain links TRBV29-1 to TRBJ2-6; perhaps TRBD2 as D (5 bases). The CDR3 contains 15 residues. Looked up from germline, CDR1 is SQVTM and CDR2 is ANQGSEA. V dropped 7 bases and J dropped 2 bases, with 15 bases sitting between them. CDR3 loop: CSASGSGAGANVLTF. The CDR3 coding sequence is TGCAGCGCTTCGGGGTCTGGCGCTGGGGCCAACGTCCTGACTTTC.

The CDR3 sequence is CASTSQGLAGREQFF. In DNA, the CDR3 is TGTGCCAGCACATCGCAGGGACTAGCGGGAAGAGAGCAGTTCTTC. This chain uses TRBV2 with TRBJ2-1, with TRBD2 matching 13 bases. Germline V gene lookup returns CDR1 SNHLY and CDR2 FYNNEI. V shed 7 bases and J 10 bases; nucleotides not matched to a gene: 10. This CDR3 region has 15 residues.

In DNA, the CDR3 is TGTGCCAGCAGCCGACAGGGAACAGAAGCTTTCTTT. It yields the protein CASSRQGTEAFF. The chain is built from TRBV7-3 and TRBJ1-1, with 7 positions matching TRBD1. V dropped 5 bases and J dropped 8; count of bases not matched to a gene: 5. Germline lookup yields CDR1 SGHTA and CDR2 FQGTGA. The CDR3 contains 12 residues.

The V and J genes are TRBV29-1 and TRBJ1-1; tentatively, D is TRBD1 (6 bases). The CDR3 has 12 amino acids. From germline, CDR1 is SQVTM and CDR2 ANQGSEA. V was trimmed by 5 bases and J by 6 bases, leaving 13 bases between them. CDR3 sequence: CSVQGQPAEAFF. The CDR3 DNA reads TGCAGCGTTCAAGGACAGCCGGCTGAAGCTTTCTTT.

V usage is TRBV28 and J usage is TRBJ1-6; TRBD1 aligns across 8 bases. J was trimmed by 3 bases and V by 3 bases; bases with no gene match: 4. The CDR3 has 16 residues. Germline lookup yields CDR1 MDHEN and CDR2 SYDVKM. CDR3 nucleotides: TGTGCCAGCAGTTTTCAGGGGGCGATCTATAATTCACCCCTCCACTTT. It translates to CASSFQGAIYNSPLHF.

The chain uses TRBV5-5 and TRBJ2-2; 7 nucleotides match TRBD1. This CDR3 comprises 18 residues. Germline CDR1 SGHKS, CDR2 YYEKEE (reference sequence). The J segment lost 0 bases and the V segment lost 3 bases, leaving 11 bases of the junction unmatched. The CDR3: CASSSRTGRATNTGELFF. The CDR3 DNA sequence: TGTGCCAGCAGCTCCCGGACAGGAAGGGCTACGAACACCGGGGAGCTGTTTTTT.

The rearrangement joins TRBV18 to TRBJ2-6, with 7 bases fitting TRBD1. Germline V gene lookup returns CDR1 KGHSH and CDR2 LQKENI. V shed 3 bases, J shed 0 bases, and the junction held 8 bases outside the gene matches. CDR3 size: 18 residues. In nucleotides, the CDR3 is TGTGCCAGCTCACCTATTCGACAGGGCAGCTCTGGGGCCAACGTCCTGACTTTC. It specifies CASSPIRQGSSGANVLTF.

The chain employs TRBV5-6 and TRBJ2-3, with a tentative D call TRBD1 (5 bases). Trimming took 1 base from V and 2 from J, leaving 14 bases between them. Germline V gene data show CDR1 as SGHDT and CDR2 as YYEEEE. The CDR3 has 16 residues. CDR3 DNA sequence: TGTGCCAGCAGCTTGAGACAGCTCCTTTACACAGATACGCAGTATTTT. It translates to CASSLRQLLYTDTQYF.

This clone appeared a single time. This sequence joins TRBV5-3 and TRBJ2-5, with D possibly being TRBD1 (5 bases). TRBV5-3 is an ORF, and what it does is uncertain. The CDR3 spans 18 residues. The ends were cut back, 0 bases at V and 5 bases at J, with 23 bases in the middle. CDR3 sequence: CARSLAAWGREYGETQYF. The DNA of the CDR3 is TGTGCCAGAAGCTTGGCTGCTTGGGGCAGGGAATATGGGGAGACCCAGTACTTC.

This rearrangement joins TRBV7-3 to TRBJ2-3, with D unresolved. The V end lost 3 bases, the J end lost 5 bases, and 15 bases lay between the germline ends. This CDR3 has 15 residues. Looked up from germline, CDR1 is SGHTA and CDR2 is FQGTGA. CDR3 DNA sequence: TGTGCCAGCAGCTTCAGGTTCGGTCTTCAAGATACGCAGTATTTT. Translated: CASSFRFGLQDTQYF.

The chain combines TRBV18 with TRBJ2-1, with D possibly matching TRBD2 (5 bases). Germline V gene data show CDR1 as KGHSH and CDR2 as LQKENI. Deletions cut 6 bases from V and 4 bases from J, with 13 bases between. The CDR3 extends over 14 amino acids. The CDR3 DNA is TGTGCCAGCTCGGAAGCGGTACTATACAATGAGCAGTTCTTC. This encodes CASSEAVLYNEQFF.

This chain joins TRBV28 and TRBJ1-5, with 10 bases lining up with TRBD1. The CDR3 loop spans 16 amino acids. Losses at the gene ends were 4 bases for V and 1 base for J; bases not matched to a gene: 4. Germline V gene sequence: CDR1 MDHEN, CDR2 SYDVKM. CDR3 sequence (DNA): TGTGCCAGCAGTTCCTCGGGACAGGGGAGCAATCAGCCCCAGCATTTT. Amino acid sequence: CASSSSGQGSNQPQHF.